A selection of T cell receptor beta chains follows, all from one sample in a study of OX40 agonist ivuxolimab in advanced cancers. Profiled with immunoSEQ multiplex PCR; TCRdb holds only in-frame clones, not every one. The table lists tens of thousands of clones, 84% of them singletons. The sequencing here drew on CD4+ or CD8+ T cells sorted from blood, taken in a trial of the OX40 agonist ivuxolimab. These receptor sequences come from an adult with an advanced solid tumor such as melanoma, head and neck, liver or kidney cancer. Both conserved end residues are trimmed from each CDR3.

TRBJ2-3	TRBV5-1	ASRKPASGINDTQY
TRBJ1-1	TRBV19	ASSPGGGYTEAF
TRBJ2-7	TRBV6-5	ASSRGGERNYEQY
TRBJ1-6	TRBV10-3	AISENSPLH
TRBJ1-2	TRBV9	ASSGRTPGYT
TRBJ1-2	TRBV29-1	SVLSGSNYGYT
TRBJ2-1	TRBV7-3	ASSLSWGEANEQF
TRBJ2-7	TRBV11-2	ASSSEGGSRVYEQY
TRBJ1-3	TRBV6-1	ASSGGTSNSGNTIY
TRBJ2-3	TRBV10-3	AISDDGSGGGMTDTQY
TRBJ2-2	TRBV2	ASRDLLAGKGGGELF
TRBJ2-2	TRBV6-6	ASSSQDRTGELF
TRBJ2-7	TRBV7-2	ASSLVPAPSSYEQY
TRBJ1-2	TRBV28	ASSLYPELYGYT
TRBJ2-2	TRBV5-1	ASRPGGGTANTGELF
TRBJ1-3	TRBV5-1	ASSPGTGIATGNTIY
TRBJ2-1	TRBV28	ASSSGTSGGGWTYNEQF
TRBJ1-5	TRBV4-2	ASSQGTVGNQPQH
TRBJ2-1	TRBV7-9	ASSPPAGQGNEQF
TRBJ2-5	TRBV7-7	ASRRWDRGNQETQY
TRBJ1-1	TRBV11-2	ASSLVGTAGQTEAF
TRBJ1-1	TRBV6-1	ASTRMGGARTEAF
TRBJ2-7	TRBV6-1	ASSGIPSLYEQY
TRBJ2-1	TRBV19	ASSIGTLSEQF
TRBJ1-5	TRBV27	ASSLGQSNQPQH
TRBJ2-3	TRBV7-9	ASSPSGTTDTQY
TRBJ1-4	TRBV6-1	ASREGTPANEKLF
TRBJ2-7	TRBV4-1	ASSQDPNYEQY
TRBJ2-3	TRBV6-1	ASSGAGGTDTQY